This T cell receptor (beta chain) was identified during a study of cytomegalovirus exposure and HLA in healthy donors. Across the whole study: As an earlier analysis found, around 190 million T cells yielded 95 million to 130 million unique TCR beta sequences. Early released data comprised around 79 million unique TCRs from HLA-typed donors. Study results and limitations: According to an earlier analysis, most TCR beta V segments yielded productive rearrangements about 87% or about 30% of the time.

Both 60 Vbeta primers and 13 Jbeta primers went into the PCR. In the study's own analysis: In a later analysis, the count reached roughly 80 million unique TCR beta chains, with 10 million to 14 million shared. Assay used: immunoSEQ multiplex PCR; TCRdb lists only in-frame clones, some missing. Clonal size and the V and J genes are those of that table, whereas D and trimming came from the DNA. The repertoire holds more than 85,000 clones, with approximately 79% as singletons. Comments on this clone: Its target is not known.

The TCR comes from a man between 25 and 39 years old in good health and CMV-seropositive. Sequenced: PBMCs.

Written as DNA, the CDR3 is TGTGCCAGCAGGCCTGGGACAGGGGGCGCGGAAAAACTGTTTTTT. Translated, it gives CASRPGTGGAEKLFF. The chain recombines TRBV28 with TRBJ1-4; 12 positions match TRBD1. After removal of 6 bases from V and 8 bases from J, the junction contained 7 bases not matched to a gene. The CDR3 has 15 amino acids. Germline CDR1 MDHEN, CDR2 SYDVKM.